Described below is a single T cell receptor beta chain sequence and its context. As yet, its antigen is unknown. Donors sampled were nominally healthy, though unrecorded immune exposures were likely. This CDR3 contains 16 residues. The J segment lost 4 bases and the V segment lost 1 base, leaving 4 bases of the junction unmatched. Per the germline V gene, CDR1 is SGHVS and CDR2 is FNYEAQ. PCR employed 60 Vbeta and 13 Jbeta primers. Here immunoSEQ multiplex PCR was the method, and the copy in TCRdb shows in-frame clones only, minus some. The sample includes 160,000 or so clones, approximately 76% seen only once; the top ten take approximately 1.4%. The data originate from a study of cytomegalovirus exposure and HLA in healthy donors. Study summary: Genotyping of under 500 donors showed that about 83% belonged to the Caucasian-associated ancestry cluster.

Whole-study findings and limits: Indistinguishable V segments, including TRBV6-2 and TRBV6-3, were excluded.

The source material was PBMCs. The clonotype comes from a man aged 60-69 years in good health and CMV-seronegative. The genes are TRBV7-6 and TRBJ2-2, with 9 bases lining up with TRBD1. The CDR3 sequence is CASSLVQGAVTGELFF. The CDR3 coding sequence is TGTGCCAGCAGCTTAGTACAGGGGGCGGTCACCGGGGAGCTGTTTTTT.